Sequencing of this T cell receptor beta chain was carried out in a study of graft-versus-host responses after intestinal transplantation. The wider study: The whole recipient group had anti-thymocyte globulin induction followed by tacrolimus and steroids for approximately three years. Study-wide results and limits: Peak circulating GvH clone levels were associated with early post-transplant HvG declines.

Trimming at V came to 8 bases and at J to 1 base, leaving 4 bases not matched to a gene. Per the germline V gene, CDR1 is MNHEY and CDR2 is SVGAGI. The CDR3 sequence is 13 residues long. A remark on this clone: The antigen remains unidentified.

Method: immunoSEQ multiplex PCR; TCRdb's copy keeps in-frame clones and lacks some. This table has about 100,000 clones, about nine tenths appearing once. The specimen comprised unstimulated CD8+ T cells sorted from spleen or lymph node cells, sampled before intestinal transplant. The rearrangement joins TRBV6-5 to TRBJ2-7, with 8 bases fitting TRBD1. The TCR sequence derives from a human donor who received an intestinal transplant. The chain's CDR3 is CASLDRVSYEQYF. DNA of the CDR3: TGTGCCAGCTTGGACAGGGTATCCTACGAGCAGTACTTC.